This is a list of T cell receptor beta chains from one sample in a study of blood T cell repertoires in COVID-19. Repertoires were generated with immunoSEQ multiplex PCR, while TCRdb's copy carries only in-frame clones and drops some. In the table there are roughly 100,000 clones, roughly 90% of which are singletons. Sequenced input: peripheral blood. All receptors come from a human donor in a cohort sampled during active COVID-19. Both conserved end residues are part of each CDR3. The order of the fields is V gene, D gene, CDR3 protein. A D gene is named only where the DNA matches it firmly.

v_call: TRBV19
d_call: -
cdr3_aa: CASSIGQNTEAFF

v_call: TRBV18
d_call: -
cdr3_aa: CASSPPSNYNEQFF

v_call: TRBV29-1
d_call: -
cdr3_aa: CSVVQNTEAFF

v_call: TRBV11-3
d_call: TRBD2
cdr3_aa: CASSLGLAGVGETQYF

v_call: TRBV7-9
d_call: TRBD2
cdr3_aa: CASSPPRAGVYEQYF

v_call: TRBV20-1
d_call: -
cdr3_aa: CSASAPYGSNQPQHF

v_call: TRBV10-2
d_call: TRBD2
cdr3_aa: CASSAGLAGNEQFF

v_call: TRBV27
d_call: -
cdr3_aa: CASSLLSGETQYF

v_call: TRBV18
d_call: -
cdr3_aa: CASSPRPGSVAYEQYF

v_call: TRBV28
d_call: TRBD1
cdr3_aa: CASIRQGLGNNQPQHF

v_call: TRBV27
d_call: TRBD1
cdr3_aa: CASTPGQDIYNEQFF

v_call: TRBV6-7
d_call: TRBD2
cdr3_aa: CASSFGTSGTGELFF

v_call: TRBV9
d_call: -
cdr3_aa: CASSAKTGGGGYTF

v_call: TRBV10-3
d_call: -
cdr3_aa: CAISESKEGSGGLSGNTIYF

v_call: TRBV5-1
d_call: TRBD2
cdr3_aa: CASSLGGRATGELFF

v_call: TRBV9
d_call: -
cdr3_aa: CASSVADFGGELFF

v_call: TRBV27
d_call: TRBD2
cdr3_aa: CATKISGSAGELFF

v_call: TRBV28
d_call: -
cdr3_aa: CASSLGTSIPNNEQFF

v_call: TRBV5-8
d_call: TRBD1
cdr3_aa: CASSHTGTGGWYGYTF

v_call: TRBV4-2
d_call: -
cdr3_aa: CASSQNRQTSYNEQFF

v_call: TRBV27
d_call: -
cdr3_aa: CASSFGGAVGQPQHF

v_call: TRBV30
d_call: -
cdr3_aa: CAVGLLNTEAFF

v_call: TRBV19
d_call: -
cdr3_aa: CASSISTLWSTGELFF

v_call: TRBV23-1
d_call: TRBD1
cdr3_aa: CASSQPPDRGWTGNTEAFF

v_call: TRBV19
d_call: -
cdr3_aa: CASSIIGNRKETQYF

v_call: TRBV4-1
d_call: TRBD2
cdr3_aa: CASSQPAGGPAFF

v_call: TRBV7-8
d_call: -
cdr3_aa: CASSLVGSNQPQHF